This T cell receptor (beta chain) was recorded in a study of T cells in localized non-small cell lung cancer. Between the trimmed V and J ends, which lost 1 base and 4 bases, there was a span of 11 bases. Looked up from germline, CDR1 is PRHDT and CDR2 is FYEKMQ (reference sequence). There are 15 residues in the CDR3. Assay used: immunoSEQ multiplex PCR; TCRdb lists only in-frame clones, some missing. In the table there are 58,000 or so clones, 90% of which are singletons. V and J are TRBV13 and TRBJ2-1, with D possibly being TRBD2 (5 bases). The clonotype originates from a woman aged 35-75 years with stage I lung adenocarcinoma. Specimen: peripheral blood, collected before any cancer treatment. In DNA, the CDR3 is TGTGCCAGCAGCTTAGTAGCGCAACAATACAATGAGCAGTTCTTC. Its translation is CASSLVAQQYNEQFF.